One T cell receptor (beta chain) is described in this entry. This specimen comes from a study of control samples from healthy donors and cancer patients. This CDR3 has 15 residues. Trimming pared 6 bases from V and 0 bases from J, leaving 12 bases between. The germline V gene has CDR1 MNHEY and CDR2 SVGAGI. Sequencing used immunoSEQ multiplex PCR; TCRdb keeps in-frame clones, though not all of them. Here the sample spans approximately 70,000 clones, just over 90% being singletons. The sequencing sample was made of PBMCs. The sequence came from a woman aged 45-65 years with colorectal cancer. The chain has TRBV6-5 and TRBJ2-1; D is undetermined. The DNA of the CDR3 is TGTGCCAGCAGCGTCACCTGGAGCTCCTACAATGAGCAGTTCTTC. Protein sequence: CASSVTWSSYNEQFF.